Here is one T cell receptor beta chain with its context. This entry belongs to a study of T cell responses to AZD1222 COVID-19 vaccine. Here immunoSEQ multiplex PCR was the method, and the copy in TCRdb shows in-frame clones only, minus some. The sample comprises just over 60,000 clones, around 75% of which are singletons, and about an eighth rests with the top ten. The CDR3 contains 14 residues. Trimming took 2 bases from V and 5 from J, leaving 13 bases between them. The germline gives CDR1 SGHTA, CDR2 FQGNSA. Sequences were derived from peripheral blood, sampled on day 0 of AZD1222 vaccination. The chain has TRBV7-2 and TRBJ2-7, with D possibly being TRBD1 or TRBD2 (5 bases each). The sequence came from an adult in good health. The CDR3, as DNA: TGTGCCAGCAGCTTAACCCGCGTGGGGGACGAGCAGTACTTC. It encodes CASSLTRVGDEQYF.